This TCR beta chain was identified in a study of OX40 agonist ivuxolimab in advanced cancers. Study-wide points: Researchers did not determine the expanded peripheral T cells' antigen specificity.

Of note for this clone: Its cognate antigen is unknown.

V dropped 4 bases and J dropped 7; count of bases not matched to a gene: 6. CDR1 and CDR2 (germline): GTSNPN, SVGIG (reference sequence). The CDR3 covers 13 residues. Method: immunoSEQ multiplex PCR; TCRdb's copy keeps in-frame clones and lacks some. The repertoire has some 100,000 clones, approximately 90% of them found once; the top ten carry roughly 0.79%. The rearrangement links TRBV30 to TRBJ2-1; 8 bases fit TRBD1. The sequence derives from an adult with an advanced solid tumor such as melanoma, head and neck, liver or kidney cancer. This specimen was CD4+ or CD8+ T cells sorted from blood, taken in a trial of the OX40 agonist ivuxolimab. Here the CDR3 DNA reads TGTGCCTGGAACCCAGGGGGCGCGAATGAGCAGTTCTTC. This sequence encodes CAWNPGGANEQFF.